This T cell receptor beta chain derives from a study of T cell responses to AZD1222 COVID-19 vaccine (dated by TCRdb to about 2021). Study-wide context: A total of over 230 trial participants underwent TCR sequencing, of whom 200 to 220 received two doses of AZD1222 and some 25 received two doses of the MenACWY control vaccine. Trial participants were enrolled into age subgroups of 18-55, 56-69 and 70-plus years, which contained approximately 150, 28 and 58 TCR-sequenced participants, respectively.

The germline V gene sets CDR1 to SGHRS and CDR2 to YFSETQ. The CDR3 contains 14 residues, cysteine and phenylalanine counted. Only the CDR3 region is kept as DNA, spanning 42 bases read in frame from base 1. V and J are trimmed by 4 bases and 9 bases, and the gene matches miss 9 bases of the junction. The CDR3 regions of human TCRbeta chains were analyzed by immunosequencing. Regarding the original processing steps: Repertoire TCRs were checked for matches against a reference library of SARS-CoV-2-specific TCRs that had been generated using the MIRA antigen-specificity platform. Breadth was defined as the fraction of unique TCRs that were SARS-CoV-2-associated. Depth was defined as the fraction of total T cells that were SARS-CoV-2-associated. Using the MIRA data, every spike-specific TCR was mapped to the spike region that the TCR reacted to and assigned to either a CD4 or a CD8 class. Log10-transformed breadth and depth values were compared by one-way ANOVA with Sidak's multiple comparisons tests. Drawn from immuneACCESS, this table holds only the in-frame rearrangements with V and J called that TCRdb kept. Clones are partly lost; checked studies trace under half to an unresolved V gene and leave the rest unexplained. V, J and clone size are those of that table, while D and trimming were read from the DNA. This sample is represented by 65,000 to 75,000 clones; approximately 90% of them were singletons. The ten largest clones add up to roughly 5% of the sample.

The time point label of this sample denotes: about 28 days (+/-7) after the second vaccine dose. Explained via the paper, the treatment or condition label denotes: meningococcal conjugate vaccine given as trial control. Samples from vaccinated people were obtained from the UK trials COV001 and COV002, which included a single-blind randomized controlled phase 2/3 trial of AZD1222 (ChAdOx1 nCoV-19) in healthy adults. For TCRbeta chain sequencing, PBMC samples were collected from trial participants at day 0 and at day 28 after the second dose. What the work shows at the level of the full study, not this receptor alone: The 56-69-year group was small, and its depth increase did not reach significance, likely because of low power. Because no samples from the day 14 peak response were available, repertoires could be characterized only after the peak T cell response. Conclusions about previously exposed vaccinees were limited because only a handful of AZD1222 recipients were SARS-CoV-2 seropositive at baseline. Vaccine-associated CD4 TCRs spanned the whole spike protein, with dominant responses in regions 160-218 and 743-854. Spike-specific TCR breadth and depth rose significantly after two AZD1222 doses compared with day 0 and with MenACWY recipients. Epitopes outside the regions mutated in the B.1.351 and B.1.1.7 variants were reportedly recognized by nearly half of the unique spike-specific TCRs. Most participants were white British and females outnumbered males, and the authors suggested that clonal diversity may have been underestimated.

As for this clone: No cognate antigen has been identified for it. One base away there is no much larger clone; base qualities are not given.

The sequences come from peripheral blood, collected 28 days after the second dose of the MenACWY control vaccine. The sequence links TRBV5-1 to TRBJ2-5; 10 of the junction bases match TRBD1. This clonotype was obtained from an adult who received the MenACWY meningococcal vaccine as a control. The CDR3 corresponds to CASSQGQGGISQYF. Read as DNA, the sequence is TGCGCCAGCAGCCAAGGACAGGGGGGGATTTCCCAGTACTTC.